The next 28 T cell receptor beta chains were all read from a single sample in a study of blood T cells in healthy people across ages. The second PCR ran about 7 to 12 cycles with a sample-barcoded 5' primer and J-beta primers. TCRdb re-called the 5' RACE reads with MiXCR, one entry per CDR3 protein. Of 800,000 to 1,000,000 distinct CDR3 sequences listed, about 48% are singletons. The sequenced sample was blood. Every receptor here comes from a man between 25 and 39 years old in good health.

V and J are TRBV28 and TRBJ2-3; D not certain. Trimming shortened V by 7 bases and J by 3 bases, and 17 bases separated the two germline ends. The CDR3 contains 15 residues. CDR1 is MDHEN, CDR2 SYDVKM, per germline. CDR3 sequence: CASTHETGRTDTQYF. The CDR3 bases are TGTGCCAGCACCCACGAAACGGGCAGAACAGATACGCAGTATTTT.

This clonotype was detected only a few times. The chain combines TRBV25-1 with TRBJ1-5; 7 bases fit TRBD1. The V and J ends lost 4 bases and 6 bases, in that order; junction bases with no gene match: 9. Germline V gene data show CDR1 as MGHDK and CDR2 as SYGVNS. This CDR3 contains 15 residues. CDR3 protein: CASSATGLASQPQHF. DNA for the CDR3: TGTGCCAGCAGTGCGACAGGGTTGGCCAGTCAGCCCCAGCATTTT.

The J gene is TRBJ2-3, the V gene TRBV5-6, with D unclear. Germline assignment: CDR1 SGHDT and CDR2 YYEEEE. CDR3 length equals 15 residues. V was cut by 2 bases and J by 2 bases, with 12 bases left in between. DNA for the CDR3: TGTGCCAGCAGCTTAAAAATCGGGTACACAGATACGCAGTATTTT. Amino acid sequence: CASSLKIGYTDTQYF.

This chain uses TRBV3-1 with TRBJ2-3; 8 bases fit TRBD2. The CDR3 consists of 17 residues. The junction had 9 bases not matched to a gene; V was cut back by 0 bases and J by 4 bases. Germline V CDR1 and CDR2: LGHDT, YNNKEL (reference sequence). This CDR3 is CASSQDRAGASADTQYF. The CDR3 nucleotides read TGTGCCAGCAGCCAAGATCGAGCGGGGGCGTCGGCAGATACGCAGTATTTT.

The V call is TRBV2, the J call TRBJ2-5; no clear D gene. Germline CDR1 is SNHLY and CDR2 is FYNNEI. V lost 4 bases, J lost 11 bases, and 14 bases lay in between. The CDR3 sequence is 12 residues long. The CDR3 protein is CASSVTLGEQYF. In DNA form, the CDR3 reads TGTGCCAGCAGTGTAACCCTTGGAGAGCAGTACTTC.

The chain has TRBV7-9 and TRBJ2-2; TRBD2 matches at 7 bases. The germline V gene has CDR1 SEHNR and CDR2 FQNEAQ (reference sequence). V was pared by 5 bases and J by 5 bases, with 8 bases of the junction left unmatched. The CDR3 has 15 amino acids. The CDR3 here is CASSAGVPETGELFF. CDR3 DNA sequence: TGTGCCAGCAGCGCGGGGGTCCCTGAGACCGGGGAGCTGTTTTTT.

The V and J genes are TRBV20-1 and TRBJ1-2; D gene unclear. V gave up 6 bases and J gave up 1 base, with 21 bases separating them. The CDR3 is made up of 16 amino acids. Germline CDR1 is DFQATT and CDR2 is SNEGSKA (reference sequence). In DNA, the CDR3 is TGCAGTGCCCTTCCCCGCGGGCAGCTAGATAACTATGGCTACACCTTC. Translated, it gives CSALPRGQLDNYGYTF.

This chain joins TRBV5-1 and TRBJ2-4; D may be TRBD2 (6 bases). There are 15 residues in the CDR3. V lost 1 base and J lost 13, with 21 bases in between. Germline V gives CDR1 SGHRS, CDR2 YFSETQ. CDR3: CASSLSGPDLGEQYF. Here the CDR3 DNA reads TGCGCCAGCAGCTTGAGCGGGCCCGACCTGGGGGAGCAGTACTTC.

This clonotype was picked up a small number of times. DNA for the CDR3: TGTGCCAGCACTCTACAGGGGGCGAGCACTGAAGCTTTCTTT. Encoded protein: CASTLQGASTEAFF. J is TRBJ1-1 and V is TRBV6-5, with TRBD1 matching over 9 bases. The CDR3 sequence is 14 residues long. Looked up from germline, CDR1 is MNHEY and CDR2 is SVGAGI. The junction had 7 bases not matched to a gene; V was cut back by 7 bases and J by 4 bases.

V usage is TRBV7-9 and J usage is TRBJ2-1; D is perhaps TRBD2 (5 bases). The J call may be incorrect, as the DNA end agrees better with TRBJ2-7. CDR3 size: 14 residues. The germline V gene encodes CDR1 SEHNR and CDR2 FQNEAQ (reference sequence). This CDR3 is CASSPRQAGAEQYF. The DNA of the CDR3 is TGTGCCAGCAGCCCCCGGCAGGCGGGCGCCGAGCAGTACTTC.

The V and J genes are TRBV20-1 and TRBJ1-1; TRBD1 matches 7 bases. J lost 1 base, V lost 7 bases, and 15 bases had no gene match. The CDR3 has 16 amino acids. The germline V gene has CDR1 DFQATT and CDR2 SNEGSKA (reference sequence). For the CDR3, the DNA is TGCAGTGTTCAGGGGGGGGGAACCCCGAGGAACACTGAAGCTTTCTTT. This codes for CSVQGGGTPRNTEAFF.

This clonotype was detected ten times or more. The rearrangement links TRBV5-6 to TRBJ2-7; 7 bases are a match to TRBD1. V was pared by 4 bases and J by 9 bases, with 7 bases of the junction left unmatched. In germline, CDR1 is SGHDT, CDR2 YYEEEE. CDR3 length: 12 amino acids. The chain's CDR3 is CASSRPRQGQYF. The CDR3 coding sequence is TGTGCCAGCAGCCGACCCCGACAGGGGCAGTACTTC.

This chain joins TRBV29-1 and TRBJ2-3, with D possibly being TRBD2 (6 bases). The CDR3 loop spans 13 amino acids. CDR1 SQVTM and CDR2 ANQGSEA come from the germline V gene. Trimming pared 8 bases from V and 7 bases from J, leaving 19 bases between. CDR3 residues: CSLTASGRYTQYF. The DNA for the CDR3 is TGCAGCCTAACCGCTTCAGGGAGGTATACGCAGTATTTT.

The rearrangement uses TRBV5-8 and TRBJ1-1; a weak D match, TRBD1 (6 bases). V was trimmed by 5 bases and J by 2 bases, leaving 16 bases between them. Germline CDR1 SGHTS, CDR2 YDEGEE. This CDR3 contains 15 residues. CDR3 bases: TGTGCCAGCAGTGCCCCGAGACAGGAAAACACTGAAGCTTTCTTT. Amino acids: CASSAPRQENTEAFF. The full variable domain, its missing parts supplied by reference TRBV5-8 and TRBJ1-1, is EAGVTQSPTHLIKTRGQQATLRCSPISGHTSVYWYQQALGLGLQFLLWYDEGEERNRGNFPPRFSGRQFPNYSSELNVNALELEDSALYLCASSAPRQENTEAFFGQGTRLTVV.

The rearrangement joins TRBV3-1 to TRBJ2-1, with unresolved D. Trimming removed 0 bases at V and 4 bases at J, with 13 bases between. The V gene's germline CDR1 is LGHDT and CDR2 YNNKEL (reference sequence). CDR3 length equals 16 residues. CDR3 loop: CASSQEANRRYNEQFF. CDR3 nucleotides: TGTGCCAGCAGCCAAGAGGCAAATCGCCGATACAATGAGCAGTTCTTC.

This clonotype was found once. CDR3 nucleotide sequence: TGTGCCAGCAGCCCCCAGGGTTCCTTTATCGATGAGCAGTTCTTC. It encodes CASSPQGSFIDEQFF. The chain is built from TRBV7-9 and TRBJ2-1, with D perhaps TRBD1 (5 bases). The length of the CDR3 is 15 residues. The V gene lost 5 bases and the J gene lost 8 bases, with 19 bases spanning the gap. Germline CDR1 and CDR2: SEHNR and FQNEAQ (reference sequence).

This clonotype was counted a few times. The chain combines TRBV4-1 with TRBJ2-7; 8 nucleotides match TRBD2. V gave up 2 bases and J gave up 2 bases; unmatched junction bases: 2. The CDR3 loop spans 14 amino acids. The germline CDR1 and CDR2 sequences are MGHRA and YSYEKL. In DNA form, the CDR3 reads TGCGCCAGCAGCCAAATAGCGGGGACCTACGAGCAGTACTTC. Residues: CASSQIAGTYEQYF.

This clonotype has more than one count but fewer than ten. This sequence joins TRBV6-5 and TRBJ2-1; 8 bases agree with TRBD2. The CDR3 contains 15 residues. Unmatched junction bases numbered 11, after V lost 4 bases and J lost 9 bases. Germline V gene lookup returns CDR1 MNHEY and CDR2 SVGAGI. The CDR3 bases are TGTGCCAGCAGTTCGCCTCCGGGACTAGGAGTTGAGCAGTTCTTC. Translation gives CASSSPPGLGVEQFF.

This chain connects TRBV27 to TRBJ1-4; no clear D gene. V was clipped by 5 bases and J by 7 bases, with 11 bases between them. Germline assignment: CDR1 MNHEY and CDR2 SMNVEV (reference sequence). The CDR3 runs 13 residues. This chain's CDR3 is CASSDNPGEKLFF. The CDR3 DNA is TGTGCCAGCAGTGACAATCCGGGTGAAAAACTGTTTTTT.

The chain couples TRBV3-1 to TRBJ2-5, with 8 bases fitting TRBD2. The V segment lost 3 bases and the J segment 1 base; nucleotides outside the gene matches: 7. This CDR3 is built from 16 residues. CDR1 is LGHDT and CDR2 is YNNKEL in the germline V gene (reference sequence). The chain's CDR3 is CASSHLPAGVQETQYF. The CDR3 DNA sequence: TGTGCCAGCAGCCACCTACCAGCGGGGGTCCAAGAGACCCAGTACTTC.

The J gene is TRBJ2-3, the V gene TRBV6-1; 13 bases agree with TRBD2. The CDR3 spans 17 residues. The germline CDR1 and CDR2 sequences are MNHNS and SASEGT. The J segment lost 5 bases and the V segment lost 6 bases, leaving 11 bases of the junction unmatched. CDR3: CASRSGGLAGDGDTQYF. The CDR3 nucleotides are TGTGCCAGCAGGTCGGGAGGACTAGCGGGGGATGGAGATACGCAGTATTTT.

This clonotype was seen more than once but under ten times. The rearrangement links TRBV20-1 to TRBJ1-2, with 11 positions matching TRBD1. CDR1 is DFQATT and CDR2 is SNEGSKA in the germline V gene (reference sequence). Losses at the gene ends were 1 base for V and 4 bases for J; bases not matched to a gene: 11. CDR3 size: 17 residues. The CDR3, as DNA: TGCAGTGCTAGAGCCCCGGGACAGGGGGAGTATAGCTATGGCTACACCTTC. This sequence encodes CSARAPGQGEYSYGYTF.

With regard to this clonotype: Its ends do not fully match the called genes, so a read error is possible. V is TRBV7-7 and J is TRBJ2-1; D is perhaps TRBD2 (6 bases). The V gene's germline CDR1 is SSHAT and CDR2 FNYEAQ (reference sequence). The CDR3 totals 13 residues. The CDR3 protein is CASSPRYGREQFF. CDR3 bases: TGTGCTAGCAGCCCCCGCTATGGGAGGGAGCAGTTCTTC.

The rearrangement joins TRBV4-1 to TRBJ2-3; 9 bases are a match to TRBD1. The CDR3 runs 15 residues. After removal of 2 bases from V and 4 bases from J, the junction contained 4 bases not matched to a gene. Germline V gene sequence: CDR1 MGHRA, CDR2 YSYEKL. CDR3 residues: CASSQLQGAADTQYF. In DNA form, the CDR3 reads TGCGCCAGCAGCCAACTACAGGGGGCGGCAGATACGCAGTATTTT.

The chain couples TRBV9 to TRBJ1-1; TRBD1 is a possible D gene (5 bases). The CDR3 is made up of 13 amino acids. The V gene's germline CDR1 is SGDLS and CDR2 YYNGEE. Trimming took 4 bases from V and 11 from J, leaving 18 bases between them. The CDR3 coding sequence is TGTGCCAGCAGCCCGGAGGGTGGGGCGGTGGCTTTCTTT. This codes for CASSPEGGAVAFF.

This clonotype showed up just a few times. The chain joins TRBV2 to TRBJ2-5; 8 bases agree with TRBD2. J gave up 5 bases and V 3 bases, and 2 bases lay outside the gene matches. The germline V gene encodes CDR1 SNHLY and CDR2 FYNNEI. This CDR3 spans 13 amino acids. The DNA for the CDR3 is TGTGCCAGCAGTGATTCGGGAGGGGAGACCCAGTACTTC. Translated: CASSDSGGETQYF.

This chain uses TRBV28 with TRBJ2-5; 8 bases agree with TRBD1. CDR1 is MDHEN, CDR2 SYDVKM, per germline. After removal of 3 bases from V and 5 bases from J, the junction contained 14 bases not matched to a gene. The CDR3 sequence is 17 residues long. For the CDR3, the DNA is TGTGCCAGCAGTTTCCTCTCTGGACAGGGTAACGGGGAGACCCAGTACTTC. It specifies CASSFLSGQGNGETQYF.

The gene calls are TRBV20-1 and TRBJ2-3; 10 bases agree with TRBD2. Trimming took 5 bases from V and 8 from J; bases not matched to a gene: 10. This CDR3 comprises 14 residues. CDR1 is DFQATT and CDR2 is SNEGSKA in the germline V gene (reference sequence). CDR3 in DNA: TGCAGTGCTCATCCCGGGACTAGCGTGGGTACGCAGTATTTT. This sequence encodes CSAHPGTSVGTQYF.